This passage covers 4 T cell receptor beta chains from one sample sequenced in a study of shared clonotypes between healthy human individuals. The table came from immunoSEQ multiplex PCR; TCRdb's copy has only in-frame clones and leaves some out. The sample contains 550,000 to 800,000 clones, about 90% of which appear only once. The sequenced sample was memory CD8+ T cells from PBMCs. Specified subset: CD45RO+ cells pooled with CCR7-negative TemRA cells. These receptors were collected from a young man in good health. Some clones in this sample may be carry-over from other donors' samples.

This clone was seen a few times. The CDR3: CASSDSFGGGTYEQYF. The CDR3 coding sequence is TGTGCCAGCAGTGACTCGTTCGGGGGGGGGACCTACGAGCAGTACTTC. The genes are TRBV6-4 and TRBJ2-5; 8 bases match TRBD2. The DNA matches TRBJ2-7 better at its end, which makes the J call doubtful. Germline CDR1 MRHNA, CDR2 SNTAGT. This CDR3 has 16 amino acids.

The rearrangement links TRBV10-3 to TRBJ1-3; D not resolved. The CDR3 is 14 amino acids. V lost 3 bases, J lost 6 bases, and 12 bases lay in between. Per germline, CDR1 ENHRY and CDR2 SYGVKD. This CDR3 is CAISDTLIPNTIYF. For the CDR3, the DNA is TGTGCCATCAGTGACACTTTAATCCCAAACACCATATATTTT.

The CDR3 nucleotides read TGTGCCAGCAGCTTGGAACTAGCGGGAGCCAGCAATGAGCAGTTCTTC. Protein product: CASSLELAGASNEQFF. The chain is built from TRBV5-6 and TRBJ2-1, with 11 bases fitting TRBD2. V shed 0 bases and J 6 bases; nucleotides not matched to a gene: 5. There are 16 residues in the CDR3. In germline, CDR1 is SGHDT, CDR2 YYEEEE.

The chain combines TRBV5-6 with TRBJ2-5; D call uncertain. CDR3 size: 12 residues. Trimming pared 4 bases from V and 4 bases from J, leaving 8 bases between. Germline V gene data show CDR1 as SGHDT and CDR2 as YYEEEE. The CDR3 protein is CASSEGRETQYF. The CDR3 nucleotides read TGTGCCAGCAGCGAAGGCCGAGAGACCCAGTACTTC.